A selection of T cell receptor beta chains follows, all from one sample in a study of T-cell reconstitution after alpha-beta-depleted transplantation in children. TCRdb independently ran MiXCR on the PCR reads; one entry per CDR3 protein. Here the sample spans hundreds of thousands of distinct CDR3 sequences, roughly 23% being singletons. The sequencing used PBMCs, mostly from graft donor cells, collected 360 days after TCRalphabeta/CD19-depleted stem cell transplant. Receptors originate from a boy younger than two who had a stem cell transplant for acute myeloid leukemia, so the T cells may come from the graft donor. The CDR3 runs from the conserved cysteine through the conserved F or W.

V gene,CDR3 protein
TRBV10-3,CATAGDREYQPQHF
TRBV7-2,CASSFAGTDNNEQFF
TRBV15,CATSGDRYEQYF
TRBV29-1,CSVVPPGQRVSSEAFF
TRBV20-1,CSARAPPRTGDLDTQYF
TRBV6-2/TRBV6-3,CASTPAGAYYEQYF
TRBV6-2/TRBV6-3,CASSYRAANTEAFF
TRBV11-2,CASSLAWDTYEQYF
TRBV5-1,CASSSGYRDGELFF
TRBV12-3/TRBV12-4,CASRPNPGTSGVANTGELFF
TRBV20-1,CSARDQEKAGGHTGELFF
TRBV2,CASISRDGKNIQYF
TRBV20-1,CSARWPLGGHSYNEQFF
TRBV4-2,CAMGPELLSYEQYF
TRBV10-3,CAIRSRALDTQYF
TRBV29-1,CSVEAPGNTIYF
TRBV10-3,CAIGKGQGNEKLFF
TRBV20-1,CSASTVLTNYGYTF
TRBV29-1,CSVLGNTGELFF
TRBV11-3,CASSFKTGSSKNTGELFF
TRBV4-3,CASSQDSGVNTGELFF
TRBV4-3,CASSQKRGWGDTQYF
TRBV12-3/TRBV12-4,CASTHSRGRGLSEQYF
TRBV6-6,CASRGQDFLALHF
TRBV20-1,CSADRGSSEAFF
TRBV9,CASSVEGSGGFSGANVLTF
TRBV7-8,CASSSLISVTDTQYF
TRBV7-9,CASSLSGALYNEQFF
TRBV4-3,CASSQARRRQLIF
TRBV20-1,CSAQLAGGLSDTQYF
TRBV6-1,CASSEEGRWESSSYNSPLHF
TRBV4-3,CASSQDPLAGKETQYF
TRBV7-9,CASSLTDRTTDTQYF
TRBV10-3,CAIKNSLYSNQPQHF
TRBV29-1,CSVEESAINTEAFF
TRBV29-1,CSVSAGETQYF
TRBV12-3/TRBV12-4,CASSPTQGRSYGYTF
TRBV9,CASSPPPQVGYNEQFF
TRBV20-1,CSAREPPRQGPYTDTQYF
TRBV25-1,CASSEEGGLASPYEQYF
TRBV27,CASSFLGLGSQSYYGYTF
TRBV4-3,CASSQDTNQPQHF